Given below is one T cell receptor beta chain in context. This specimen comes from a study of blood T cell repertoires in COVID-19. The wider study: Material from acute and convalescent COVID-19 was sourced from the United States, Italy and Spain.

Germline V lookup: CDR1 MGHRA, CDR2 YSYEKL. Trimming at V came to 0 bases and at J to 5 bases, leaving 6 bases not matched to a gene. The CDR3 runs 17 residues. Measured with immunoSEQ multiplex PCR; TCRdb has only the in-frame clones, and not every one. The repertoire holds approximately 280,000 clones, with 90% as singletons. The sequenced sample consisted of peripheral blood. The rearrangement joins TRBV4-1 to TRBJ2-3; 12 positions match TRBD2. The origin of this receptor is a woman in her 30s with COVID-19, enrolled during active disease. The DNA for the CDR3 is TGCGCCAGCAGCCAAGATCTCCCTAGCGGGGGGGTAGATACGCAGTATTTT. Its translation: CASSQDLPSGGVDTQYF.